These 21 T cell receptor beta chains were sequenced from one sample in a study of cytomegalovirus exposure and HLA in healthy donors. In the PCR, 60 Vbeta and 13 Jbeta primers were used. Sequenced by immunoSEQ multiplex PCR; TCRdb stores in-frame clones only, minus some. The sample holds 150,000 or so clones; approximately 72% are singletons and the top ten take 2% to 2.5%. The sample comprised PBMCs. The source of these receptors is a human donor in good health.

Note on this clone: The junction and the germline gene differ at one end; a read error may be behind it. The rearrangement uses TRBV6-5 and TRBJ1-4; perhaps TRBD1 as D (6 bases). This CDR3 comprises 16 residues. Germline-derived CDR1 and CDR2 are MNHEY and SVGAGI. DNA of the CDR3: TGTGCCAGCAGTTACTCGAGTACAGGGTCTAACGAAAAACTGTTTTTT. It yields the protein CASSYSSTGSNEKLFF.

This clone was seen a handful of times. The chain employs TRBV2 and TRBJ1-4; 8 nucleotides match TRBD1. CDR3 length equals 18 residues. V shed 4 bases and J 2 bases; nucleotides not matched to a gene: 12. CDR1 SNHLY and CDR2 FYNNEI come from the germline V gene. The CDR3 sequence is CASSVPGTGPSTNEKLFF. The CDR3 DNA sequence: TGTGCCAGCAGTGTTCCCGGGACAGGACCTTCTACTAATGAAAAACTGTTTTTT.

The chain combines TRBV18 with TRBJ2-2; 9 bases are a match to TRBD1. Germline CDR1 KGHSH, CDR2 LQKENI. The CDR3 spans 15 residues. V trimming: 2 bases; J trimming: 3 bases; junction bases outside the gene matches: 1. The CDR3 bases are TGTGCCAGCTCACCATGGACAGGGGACACCGGGGAGCTGTTTTTT. Protein: CASSPWTGDTGELFF. The whole variable domain, remainder taken from reference TRBV18 and TRBJ2-2, is NAGVMQNPRHLVRRRGQEARLRCSPMKGHSHVYWYRQLPEEGLKFMVYLQKENIIDESGMPKERFSAEFPKEGPSILRIQQVVRGDSAAYFCASSPWTGDTGELFFGEGSRLTVL.

This chain connects TRBV5-6 to TRBJ2-3; D is possibly TRBD2 (7 bases). From germline, CDR1 is SGHDT and CDR2 YYEEEE. Deletions cut 1 base from V and 2 bases from J, with 17 bases between. The CDR3 extends over 17 amino acids. This CDR3 reads CASSLYYVGGPTDTQYF. The CDR3 DNA reads TGTGCCAGCAGCTTGTATTATGTGGGGGGGCCCACAGATACGCAGTATTTT.

This clone was observed a few times. The chain is built from TRBV2 and TRBJ2-7; a weak D match, TRBD2 (7 bases). Trimming stripped 7 bases from V and 0 bases from J, with 13 bases between. This CDR3 is 14 amino acids long. Looked up from germline, CDR1 is SNHLY and CDR2 is FYNNEI. CDR3 residues: CASTGRGHSYEQYF. The CDR3 DNA sequence: TGTGCCAGCACTGGGCGGGGGCACTCCTACGAGCAGTACTTC.

Here the CDR3 reads CASSPGSAGRGEQYF. CDR3 in DNA: TGTGCCAGCAGCCCCGGGTCGGCAGGGCGAGGCGAGCAGTACTTC. V usage is TRBV5-4 and J usage is TRBJ2-7; maybe TRBD1 (5 bases). The CDR3 sequence is 15 residues long. Germline V lookup: CDR1 SGHNT, CDR2 YYREEE (reference sequence). V lost 4 bases and J lost 6, with 20 bases in between.

The V call is TRBV5-1, the J call TRBJ2-6; 8 nucleotides align to TRBD1. Per germline, CDR1 SGHRS and CDR2 YFSETQ. V trimming: 4 bases; J trimming: 2 bases; junction bases outside the gene matches: 5. CDR3 length equals 16 residues. CDR3 sequence reads: CASSRQGPAGANVLTF. The CDR3 DNA sequence: TGCGCCAGCAGCCGACAGGGGCCGGCTGGGGCCAACGTCCTGACTTTC.

The chain recombines TRBV7-3 with TRBJ2-2; no firm D call. CDR3 size: 14 residues. The V end lost 5 bases, the J end lost 0 bases, and 7 bases lay between the germline ends. From germline, CDR1 is SGHTA and CDR2 FQGTGA. CDR3: CASSTRANTGELFF. In DNA form, the CDR3 reads TGTGCCAGCAGCACCCGGGCGAACACCGGGGAGCTGTTTTTT.

This clone was seen a handful of times. V and J are TRBV19 and TRBJ2-3; D uncertain. CDR1 LNHDA and CDR2 SQIVND come from the germline V gene (reference sequence). The CDR3 has 14 residues. V lost 0 bases and J lost 4, with 8 bases in between. In DNA form, the CDR3 reads TGTGCCAGTAGTATAGATCTCGTCGCAGATACGCAGTATTTT. Encoded protein: CASSIDLVADTQYF.

The chain is built from TRBV19 and TRBJ2-7, with D uncertain. The CDR3 has 13 residues. Trimming pared 1 base from V and 3 bases from J, leaving 7 bases between. Germline CDR1 LNHDA, CDR2 SQIVND (reference sequence). This chain's CDR3 is CASSIGNSYEQYF. CDR3 coding DNA: TGTGCCAGTAGTATAGGGAACAGCTACGAGCAGTACTTC.

In this sample, this clone turned up a few times. The same CDR3 arises from other DNA sequences in this sample as well. The rearrangement uses TRBV11-2 and TRBJ2-7; D uncertain. This CDR3 comprises 13 residues. Trimming removed 1 base from V and 0 bases from J, with 4 bases in between. The germline CDR1 and CDR2 sequences are SGHAT and FQNNGV. The CDR3 bases are TGTGCCAGCAGCTTAGGCGGCTCCTACGAGCAGTACTTC. It codes for CASSLGGSYEQYF. The full variable domain, its missing parts supplied by reference TRBV11-2 and TRBJ2-7, is EAGVAQSPRYKIIEKRQSVAFWCNPISGHATLYWYQQILGQGPKLLIQFQNNGVVDDSQLPKDRFSAERLKGVDSTLKIQPAKLEDSAVYLCASSLGGSYEQYFGPGTRLTVT.

The chain joins TRBV5-1 to TRBJ2-3; D is possibly TRBD1 (5 bases). V was clipped by 0 bases and J by 0 bases, with 11 bases between them. The V gene's germline CDR1 is SGHRS and CDR2 YFSETQ. This CDR3 is built from 16 residues. The CDR3 sequence is CASSLGVGLSTDTQYF. CDR3 DNA: TGCGCCAGCAGCTTGGGTGTGGGGCTTAGCACAGATACGCAGTATTTT.

The V and J genes are TRBV11-3 and TRBJ2-3; TRBD2 aligns across 12 bases. V lost 4 bases, J lost 8 bases, and 4 bases stayed unmatched. The CDR3 length is 14 residues. The germline V gene has CDR1 SGHNT and CDR2 YENEEA. The CDR3 sequence: CASSSRGLAGTQYF. The CDR3 DNA sequence: TGTGCCAGCAGCTCCCGGGGACTAGCGGGTACGCAGTATTTT.

About this clone itself: Its ends do not fully match the called genes, so a read error is possible. V is TRBV7-7 and J is TRBJ2-5; 10 bases match TRBD1. This CDR3 is 14 amino acids long. Looked up from germline, CDR1 is SSHAT and CDR2 is FNYEAQ (reference sequence). The CDR3 sequence: CASSSGTGEETQYF. The CDR3 bases are TGTGCTAGCAGCTCCGGGACAGGGGAAGAGACCCAGTACTTC.

The J gene is TRBJ2-4, the V gene TRBV9; D might be TRBD1 (6 bases). The CDR3 consists of 16 residues. The V gene lost 3 bases and the J gene lost 1 base, with 14 bases spanning the gap. Germline V gene sequence: CDR1 SGDLS, CDR2 YYNGEE. The CDR3 loop reads CASSGDRTTAKNIQYF. CDR3 nucleotides: TGTGCCAGCAGCGGAGACAGGACAACGGCCAAAAACATTCAGTACTTC.

A few counts support this clone. The rearrangement joins TRBV6-5 to TRBJ1-1; D is ambiguous. This CDR3 has 14 amino acids. Germline-derived CDR1 and CDR2 are MNHEY and SVGAGI. Trimming took 2 bases from V and 4 from J, leaving 11 bases between them. CDR3 DNA: TGTGCCAGCAGTTACCTCCTCCGCGGCACTGAAGCTTTCTTT. It translates to CASSYLLRGTEAFF.

The chain recombines TRBV7-9 with TRBJ2-5, with D possibly being TRBD1 (7 bases). The length of the CDR3 is 15 residues. Germline V gives CDR1 SEHNR, CDR2 FQNEAQ (reference sequence). Trimming removed 2 bases at V and 5 bases at J, with 15 bases between. CDR3 in DNA: TGTGCCAGCAGCTTATTCGGCGGGACAGCGGAGACCCAGTACTTC. It is translated as CASSLFGGTAETQYF.

This clone was detected a few times. The chain couples TRBV19 to TRBJ1-6; 12 nucleotides align to TRBD1. Germline CDR1 and CDR2: LNHDA and SQIVND (reference sequence). The CDR3 contains 14 residues. V dropped 5 bases and J dropped 7; count of bases not matched to a gene: 0. The DNA of the CDR3 is TGTGCCAGTAGTGGGACAGGGGGCAATTCACCCCTCCACTTT. Translating it yields CASSGTGGNSPLHF.

The chain links TRBV15 to TRBJ2-7, with a possible D match to TRBD1 (6 bases). The germline V gene encodes CDR1 LNHNV and CDR2 YYDKDF (reference sequence). V was clipped by 2 bases and J by 6 bases, with 11 bases between them. The CDR3 consists of 13 residues. The CDR3 sequence: CATSRKTGCEQYF. CDR3 DNA: TGTGCCACCAGCAGAAAAACAGGGTGCGAGCAGTACTTC.

The CDR3 is CASSLSHTSLSTEAFF. The CDR3 DNA reads TGTGCCAGCAGTTTATCACACACAAGTTTAAGCACTGAAGCTTTCTTT. The chain recombines TRBV27 with TRBJ1-1; D uncertain. The V and J ends lost 0 bases and 4 bases respectively, with 15 bases between them. The CDR3 runs to 16 residues. Germline assignment: CDR1 MNHEY and CDR2 SMNVEV (reference sequence).

The gene calls are TRBV9 and TRBJ1-1; D possibly corresponds to TRBD1 (6 bases). Per germline, CDR1 SGDLS and CDR2 YYNGEE. Trimming took 3 bases from V and 0 from J, leaving 9 bases between them. The CDR3 length is 14 residues. CDR3 amino acids: CASSAGELNTEAFF. DNA for the CDR3: TGTGCCAGCAGCGCAGGGGAATTGAACACTGAAGCTTTCTTT.